This T cell receptor (beta chain) was captured by sequencing in a study of blood T cell repertoires in COVID-19. Study-wide background: Acute and convalescent COVID-19 samples came from the United States, Italy and Spain. PBMCs, B-cell-depleted T cells, or T cells were the source of the cDNA or gDNA that made up the material.

This clone was recorded only once. Seattle patient enrollment occurred during active infection, with longitudinal follow-up thereafter. Authors' processing steps: Amplification of reference gene primers was used by the study to estimate nucleated cell counts. The table came from immunoSEQ multiplex PCR; TCRdb's copy has only in-frame clones and leaves some out. V and J calls and clone size come straight from that table; D and trimming were deduced from the DNA. The sample contains 350,000 to 500,000 clones, about 87% of which appear only once. The CDR3 runs 13 residues. Trimming took 6 bases from V and 6 from J, leaving 11 bases between them. The germline V gene encodes CDR1 MNHEY and CDR2 SMNVEV (reference sequence).

The TCR originated in a young man with COVID-19, enrolled during active disease. Input material: peripheral blood. The chain combines TRBV27 with TRBJ2-2; unclear D gene. DNA of the CDR3: TGTGCCAGCAGCCCTCTAAATGCCGGGGAGCTGTTTTTT. Translation gives CASSPLNAGELFF.